A single TCR beta chain is shown here with its context. Its antigen is as yet unknown. The time point is: after neoadjuvant nivolumab, at surgical resection. The entry originates in a study of neoadjuvant anti-PD-1 for oral cavity cancer. Study in general: Before surgery, most patients got three to four biweekly 3 mg/kg nivolumab doses. Study-wide points: Higher pretreatment blood Treg/Th17 ratios correlated with higher pretreatment blood and lower post-treatment tumor TCRbeta clonality. Only three patients per response group were TCR-analyzed; validation needed.

Repertoires were generated with immunoSEQ multiplex PCR, while TCRdb's copy carries only in-frame clones and drops some. The sample lists 20,000 to 25,000 clones, 26% occurring once. V was cut by 5 bases and J by 5 bases, with 14 bases left in between. The CDR3 is 14 residues long. Germline V lookup: CDR1 SGHRS, CDR2 YFSETQ. V usage is TRBV5-1 and J usage is TRBJ1-3; D is perhaps TRBD1 (6 bases). This sample comprised tumor tissue, obtained after nivolumab (anti-PD-1) treatment. The receptor comes from a person aged 35-80 years with oral cavity squamous cell carcinoma. The CDR3 DNA sequence: TGCGCCAGCAGTTCCGGACAGCTTAGAAACACCATATATTTT. Protein sequence: CASSSGQLRNTIYF.